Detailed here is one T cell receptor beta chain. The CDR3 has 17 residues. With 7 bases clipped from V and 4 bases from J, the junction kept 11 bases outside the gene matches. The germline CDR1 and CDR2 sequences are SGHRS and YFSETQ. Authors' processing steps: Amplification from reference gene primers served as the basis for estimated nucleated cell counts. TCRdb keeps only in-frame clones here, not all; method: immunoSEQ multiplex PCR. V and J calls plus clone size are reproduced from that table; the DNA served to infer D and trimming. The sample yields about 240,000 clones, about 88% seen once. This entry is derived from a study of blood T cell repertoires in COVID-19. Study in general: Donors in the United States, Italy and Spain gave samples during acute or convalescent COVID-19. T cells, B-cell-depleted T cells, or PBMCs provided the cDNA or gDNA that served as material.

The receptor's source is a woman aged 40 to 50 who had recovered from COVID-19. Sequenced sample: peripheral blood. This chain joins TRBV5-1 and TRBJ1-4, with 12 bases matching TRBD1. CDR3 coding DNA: TGCGCCAGCGGCCCGGGACAGGGGGCCTTGAGTAATGAAAAACTGTTTTTT. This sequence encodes CASGPGQGALSNEKLFF.